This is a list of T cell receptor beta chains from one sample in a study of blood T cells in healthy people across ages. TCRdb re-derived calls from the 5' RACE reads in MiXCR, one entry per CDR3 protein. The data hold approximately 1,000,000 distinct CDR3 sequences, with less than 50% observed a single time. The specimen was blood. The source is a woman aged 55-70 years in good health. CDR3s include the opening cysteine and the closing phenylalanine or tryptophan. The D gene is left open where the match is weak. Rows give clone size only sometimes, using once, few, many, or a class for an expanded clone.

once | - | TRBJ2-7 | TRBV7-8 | CASSSRPPLTYEQYF | TGTGCCAGCAGCTCCCGTCCGCCCCTTACCTACGAGCAGTACTTC
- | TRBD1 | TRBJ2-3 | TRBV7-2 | CASSVQGLTADTQYF | TGTGCCAGCAGCGTACAGGGGTTAACGGCAGATACGCAGTATTTT
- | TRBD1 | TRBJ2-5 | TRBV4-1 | CASSQDPGQGRETQYF | TGCGCCAGCAGCCAAGATCCGGGACAGGGGAGGGAGACCCAGTACTTC
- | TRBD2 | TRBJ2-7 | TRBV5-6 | CASSFLTSGNFYEQYF | TGTGCCAGCAGCTTTCTCACTAGCGGGAATTTCTACGAGCAGTACTTC
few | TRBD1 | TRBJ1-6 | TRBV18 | CASSPVDRGRSPLHF | TGTGCCAGCTCACCAGTGGACAGGGGGCGATCACCCCTCCACTTT
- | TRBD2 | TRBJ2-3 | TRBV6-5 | CASSYSGAGVVDTQYF | TGTGCCAGCAGTTACTCAGGCGCGGGAGTTGTCGATACGCAGTATTTT
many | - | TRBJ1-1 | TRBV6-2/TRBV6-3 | CASNLQGSTEAFF | TGTGCCAGCAACTTACAGGGCTCGACTGAAGCTTTCTTT
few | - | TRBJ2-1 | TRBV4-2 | CASSQPSLDEQFF | TGTGCCAGCAGCCAACCCTCCCTGGATGAGCAGTTCTTC
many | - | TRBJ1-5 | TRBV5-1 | CASSLDRNQPQHF | TGTGCCAGCAGCCTCGACCGGAATCAGCCCCAGCATTTT
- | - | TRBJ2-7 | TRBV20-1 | CSARGPGTRNEQYF | TGCAGTGCTAGAGGACCCGGAACCCGCAACGAGCAGTACTTC
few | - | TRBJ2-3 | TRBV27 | CASSGLQGTDTQYF | TGTGCCAGCAGCGGACTTCAGGGTACAGATACGCAGTATTTT
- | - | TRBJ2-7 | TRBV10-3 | CAITRDGLYEQYF | TGTGCCATCACTAGGGACGGACTCTACGAGCAGTACTTC
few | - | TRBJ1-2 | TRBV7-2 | CASSLGGTGYTF | TGTGCCAGCAGCTTAGGCGGGACCGGCTACACCTTC
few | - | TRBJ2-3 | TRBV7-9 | CASSLRGSDTQYF | TGTGCCAGCAGCTTGAGGGGTTCAGATACGCAGTATTTT
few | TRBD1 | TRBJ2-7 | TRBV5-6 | CASSSDRDSGGSYEQYF | TGTGCCAGCAGCTCGGACCGGGACAGCGGAGGATCCTACGAGCAGTACTTC
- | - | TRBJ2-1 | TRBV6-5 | CASSYSDQELYNEQFF | TGTGCCAGCAGTTACTCCGACCAGGAACTCTACAATGAGCAGTTCTTC
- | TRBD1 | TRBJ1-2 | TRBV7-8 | CASSPTGTQYYGYTF | TGTGCCAGCAGCCCGACAGGGACCCAGTACTATGGCTACACCTTC
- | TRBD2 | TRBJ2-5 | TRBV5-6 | CASSLNGRPQNQETQYF | TGTGCCAGCAGCTTGAACGGGAGGCCCCAAAACCAAGAGACCCAGTACTTC
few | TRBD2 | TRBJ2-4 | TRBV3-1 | CASSQEVTSGRRDIQYF | TGTGCCAGCAGCCAAGAGGTCACTAGCGGGAGAAGAGACATTCAGTACTTC
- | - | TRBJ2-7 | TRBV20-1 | CSALGTPDYEQYF | TGCAGTGCCCTCGGGACACCAGACTACGAGCAGTACTTC
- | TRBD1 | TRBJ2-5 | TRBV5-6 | CASSGNEQGAYETQYF | TGTGCCAGCAGCGGCAACGAACAGGGGGCTTATGAGACCCAGTACTTC
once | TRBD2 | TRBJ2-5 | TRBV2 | CASSEALAGAQETQYF | TGTGCCAGCAGTGAGGCTCTAGCGGGAGCGCAAGAGACCCAGTACTTC
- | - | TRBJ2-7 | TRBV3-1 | CASSQEEGASEYNEQYF | TGTGCCAGCAGCCAAGAAGAAGGGGCTAGCGAGTACAATGAGCAGTACTTC
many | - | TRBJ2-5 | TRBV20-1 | CSAQYQETQYF | TGCAGTGCTCAGTACCAAGAGACCCAGTACTTC